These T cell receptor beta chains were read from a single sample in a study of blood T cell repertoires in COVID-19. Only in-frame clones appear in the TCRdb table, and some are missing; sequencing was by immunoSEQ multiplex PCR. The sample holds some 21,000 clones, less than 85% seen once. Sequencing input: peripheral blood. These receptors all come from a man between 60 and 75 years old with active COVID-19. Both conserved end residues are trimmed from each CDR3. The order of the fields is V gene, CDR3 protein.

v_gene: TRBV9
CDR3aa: ASSATDTVGTGELF

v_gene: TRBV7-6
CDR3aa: ASSLLAGADTQY

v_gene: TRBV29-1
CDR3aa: SVDGTSDEQF

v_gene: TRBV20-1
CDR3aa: SASNRLTSGRYRARETQY

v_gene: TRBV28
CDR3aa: ASSLDPRPSQPQH

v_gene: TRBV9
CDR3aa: ASSVGSRTGGKDTEAF

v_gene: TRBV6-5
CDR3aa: ASRKQGVWTEAF

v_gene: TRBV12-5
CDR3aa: ASGPAPGSAGKPDTQY

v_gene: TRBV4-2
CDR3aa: ASSQDRDGGNEKLF

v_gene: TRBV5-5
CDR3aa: ASSLEPGQGIADTQY

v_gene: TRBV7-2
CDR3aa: ASSLTTGIDSPLH

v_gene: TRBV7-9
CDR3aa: ASSLSPTVRSETQY

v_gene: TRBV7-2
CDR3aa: ASSLSDRSTDTQY

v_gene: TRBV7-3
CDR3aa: ASMREGEETQY

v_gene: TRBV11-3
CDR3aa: ASSTGGGYGYT